This T cell receptor beta chain stems from a study of CD8 T cells in Susac syndrome. This CDR3 comprises 14 residues. Trimming left V 4 bases short and J 4 bases short, with 16 bases between. Looked up from germline, CDR1 is SQVTM and CDR2 is ANQGSEA. Sequencing of TCR beta, carried out with a high-throughput approach, was applied to CD8+ and CD4+ T cells from the blood. Controls were age- and sex-matched healthy donors. FACS was used to enrich TEMRA cells, whereas the CD8+ and CD4+ T cells were obtained by negative isolation. Reverse transcription used roughly 0.45 to 1 ug RNA and random hexamers. immunoSEQ multiplex PCR amplified TCR beta CDR3 across 54 Vbeta, 13 Jbeta. TCRdb analysed the immunoSEQ multiplex PCR reads with MiXCR anew, one entry per CDR3 protein. The sample yields 75,000 to 100,000 distinct CDR3 sequences, 90% to 95% seen once.

Sequencing was performed on CD8+ T cells from PBMCs. The V and J genes are TRBV29-1 and TRBJ1-2; a weak D match, TRBD1 (6 bases). This clonotype was obtained from a human donor in good health. The CDR3 DNA follows: TGCAGCGTTGGAGAGGGGGGAATAATCTATGGCTACACCTTC. Protein sequence: CSVGEGGIIYGYTF. The whole variable domain, remainder taken from reference TRBV29-1 and TRBJ1-2, is SAVISQKPSRDICQRGTSLTIQCQVDSQVTMMFWYRQQPGQSLTLIATANQGSEATYESGFVIDKFPISRPNLTFSTLTVSNMSPEDSSIYLCSVGEGGIIYGYTFGSGTRLTVV.